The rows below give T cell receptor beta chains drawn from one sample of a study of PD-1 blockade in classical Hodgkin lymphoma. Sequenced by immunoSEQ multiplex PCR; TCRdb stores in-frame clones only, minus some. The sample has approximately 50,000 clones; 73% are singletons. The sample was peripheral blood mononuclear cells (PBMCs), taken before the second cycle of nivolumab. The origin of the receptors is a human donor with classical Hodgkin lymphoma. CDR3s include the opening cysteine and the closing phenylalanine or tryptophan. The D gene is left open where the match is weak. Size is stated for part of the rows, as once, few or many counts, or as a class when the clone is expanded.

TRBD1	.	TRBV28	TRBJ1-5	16	TGTGCCAGCAGTTTTTTTCGGACAGGATCAAATCAGCCCCAGCATTTT	CASSFFRTGSNQPQHF
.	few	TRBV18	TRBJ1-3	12	TGTGCCAGCTCACCCCAGGAGCGGACCATATATTTT	CASSPQERTIYF
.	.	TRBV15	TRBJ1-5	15	TGTGCCACCAGCAGAGTGGTAGCCAGCAATCAGCCCCAGCATTTT	CATSRVVASNQPQHF
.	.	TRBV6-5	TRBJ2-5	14	TGTGCCAGCTCTTCTTTGGCGGCCCGGGAGACCCAGTACTTC	CASSSLAARETQYF
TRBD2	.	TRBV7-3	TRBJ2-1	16	TGTGCCAGCAGCTCGCGGACTAGCGGGCCGGCCGCTGAGCAGTTCTTC	CASSSRTSGPAAEQFF
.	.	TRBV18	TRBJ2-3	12	TGTGCCAGCTCACAGGACCCAGATACGCAGTATTTT	CASSQDPDTQYF
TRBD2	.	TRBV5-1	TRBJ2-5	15	TGCGCCAGCAGCTTGCGACTAGCGGGACAAGAGACCCAGTACTTC	CASSLRLAGQETQYF
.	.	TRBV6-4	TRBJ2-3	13	TGTGCCAGCAGTTTCGAGGGAGGAGATACGCAGTATTTT	CASSFEGGDTQYF
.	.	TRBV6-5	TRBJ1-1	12	TGTGCCAGCAGTCTAATAGGTACTGAAGCTTTCTTT	CASSLIGTEAFF
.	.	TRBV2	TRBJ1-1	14	TGTGCCAGCAGTGAAGGGACAGCCCGAACTGAAGCTTTCTTT	CASSEGTARTEAFF
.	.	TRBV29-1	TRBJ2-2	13	TGCAGCGTTGACCGAGGGGGGACCGGGGAGCTGTTTTTT	CSVDRGGTGELFF
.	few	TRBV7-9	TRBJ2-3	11	TGTGCCAGCAGCTTTCGGGATACGCAGTATTTT	CASSFRDTQYF
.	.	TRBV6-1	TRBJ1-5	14	TGTGCCAGCAGCTCGGGCGGGGGGAATCAGCCCCAGCATTTT	CASSSGGGNQPQHF
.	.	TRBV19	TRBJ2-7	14	TGTGCCAGTAGTTCAACCGGGACATACTACGAGCAGTACTTC	CASSSTGTYYEQYF
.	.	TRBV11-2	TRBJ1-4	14	TGTGCCAGCAGCTTGACCGATAGTAATGAAAAACTGTTTTTT	CASSLTDSNEKLFF
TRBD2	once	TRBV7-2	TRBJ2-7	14	TGTGCCAGCAGCTCCGGGACTACTTCCTACGAGCAGTACTTC	CASSSGTTSYEQYF
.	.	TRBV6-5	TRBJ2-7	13	TGTGCCAGCAGTTACGGCGGTACCTACGAGCAGTACTTC	CASSYGGTYEQYF
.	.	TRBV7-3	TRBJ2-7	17	TGTGCCAGCAGCTTAACGGGGGGTTTGGGGCCCCCCTACGAGCAGTACTTC	CASSLTGGLGPPYEQYF
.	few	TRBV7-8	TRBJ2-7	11	TGTGCCAGCAGCCCGGTATACGAGCAGTACTTC	CASSPVYEQYF
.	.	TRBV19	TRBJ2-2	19	TGTGCCAGTAGGCGGAGGGGGGATATGGGGTTCTGGGTTCCTGGGGAGCTGTTTTTT	CASRRRGDMGFWVPGELFF
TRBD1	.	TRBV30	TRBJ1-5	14	TGTGCCTGGAGTTCCGGACAGGGCAATCAGCCCCAGCATTTT	CAWSSGQGNQPQHF
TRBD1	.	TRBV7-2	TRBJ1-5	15	TGTGCCAGCAGCGTAAAAACAGGGACAGATCAGCCCCAGCATTTT	CASSVKTGTDQPQHF
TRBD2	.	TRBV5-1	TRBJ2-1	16	TGCGCCAGCAGTTTGAGACTAGCGGACTCCTACAATGAGCAGTTCTTC	CASSLRLADSYNEQFF
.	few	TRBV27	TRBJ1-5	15	TGTGCCAGCAGTGACAGGAACCAGATCAATCAGCCCCAGCATTTT	CASSDRNQINQPQHF
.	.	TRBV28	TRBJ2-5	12	TGTGCCACCACTCGGGGGCCGGCGGCCCAGTACTTC	CATTRGPAAQYF
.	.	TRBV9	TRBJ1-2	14	TGTGCCAGCAGCACCGAGGGGCTACCTTATGGCTACACCTTC	CASSTEGLPYGYTF
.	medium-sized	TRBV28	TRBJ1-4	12	TGTGCCAGCACAGGGTGGTTGGGGAAACTGTTTTTT	CASTGWLGKLFF
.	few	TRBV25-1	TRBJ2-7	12	TGTGCCAGCAGGGAAGGTTTCTACGAGCAGTACTTC	CASREGFYEQYF
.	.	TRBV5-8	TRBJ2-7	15	TGTGCCAGCAGCTTGTACGTCGCCAGCTCCTACGAGCAGTACTTC	CASSLYVASSYEQYF
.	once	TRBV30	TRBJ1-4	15	TGTGCCTGGAGTACTGCGACCCCGCTGGGCGAAAAACTGTTTTTT	CAWSTATPLGEKLFF
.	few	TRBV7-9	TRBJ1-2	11	TGTGCCAGCAGCCCGACGTTGGGCTACACCTTC	CASSPTLGYTF
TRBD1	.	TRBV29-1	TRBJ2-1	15	TGCAGCGTTGCTACAGGGGGCCGATCCTACAATGAGCAGTTCTTC	CSVATGGRSYNEQFF
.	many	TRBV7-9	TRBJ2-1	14	TGTGCCAGCAGTTCGGACTACGTCGCCTTTGAGCAGTTCTTC	CASSSDYVAFEQFF
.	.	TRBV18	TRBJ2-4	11	TGTGCCAGCTCAACACAAAACATTCAGTACTTC	CASSTQNIQYF
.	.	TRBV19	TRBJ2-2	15	TGTGCCAGCAAAAGAGTGGGCGCGAACACCGGGGAGCTGTTTTTT	CASKRVGANTGELFF
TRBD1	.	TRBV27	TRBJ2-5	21	TGTGCCAGCAGTTTAAGACAGGGTGAAAGGGTGACCCAGTCTACCGAAGAGACCCAGTACTTC	CASSLRQGERVTQSTEETQYF
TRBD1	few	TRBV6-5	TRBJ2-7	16	TGTGCCAGCAGTTACTCGACGGACAGGGGGCTGGGGAAGCAGTACTTC	CASSYSTDRGLGKQYF
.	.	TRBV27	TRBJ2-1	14	TGTGCCAGCAGTTTATCGACTAGCTACAATGAGCAGTTCTTC	CASSLSTSYNEQFF
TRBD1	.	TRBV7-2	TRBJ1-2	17	TGTGCCAGCAGCTTACGACAGGGGGCAGGATCTGACTATGGCTACACCTTC	CASSLRQGAGSDYGYTF
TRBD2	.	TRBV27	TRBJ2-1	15	TGTGCCAGCAGTTTGGGCGGGAGGGCCGCGGGTGAGCAGTTCTTC	CASSLGGRAAGEQFF
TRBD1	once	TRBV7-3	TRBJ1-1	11	TGTGCCAGCACCACAGGGGGCCAAGCTTTCTTT	CASTTGGQAFF
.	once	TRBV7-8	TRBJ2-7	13	TGTGCCAGCAGCTTAGGGGGCTATTACGAGCAGTACTTC	CASSLGGYYEQYF
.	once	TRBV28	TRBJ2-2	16	TGTGCCAGCAGTGTTCCAGGTCCCGTTTTCACCGGGGAGCTGTTTTTT	CASSVPGPVFTGELFF
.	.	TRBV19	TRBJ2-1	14	TGTGCCAGTAGGAAACTAGGGAACTACAATGAGCAGTTCTTC	CASRKLGNYNEQFF
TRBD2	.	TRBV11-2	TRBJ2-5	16	TGTGCCAGCAGCTTAGTGGGGGGAGGGCCCATAGAGACCCAGTACTTC	CASSLVGGGPIETQYF
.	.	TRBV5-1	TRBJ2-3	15	TGCGCCAGCAGAGTCAGGCCACTTAGCACAGATACGCAGTATTTT	CASRVRPLSTDTQYF
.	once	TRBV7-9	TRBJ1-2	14	TGTGCCAGCAGCTTATTAGCTGCTGAGGATGGCTACACCTTC	CASSLLAAEDGYTF
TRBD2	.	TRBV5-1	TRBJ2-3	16	TGCGCCAGCAGCTCGGGACTAGCGGGAGGGGTAGATACGCAGTATTTT	CASSSGLAGGVDTQYF
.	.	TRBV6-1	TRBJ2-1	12	TGTGCCAGCAGTTTGTGGGGGAATGAGCAGTTCTTC	CASSLWGNEQFF
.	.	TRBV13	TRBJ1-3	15	TGTGCCAGCAGCTTAGAATGGCAAGCTGGAAACACCATATATTTT	CASSLEWQAGNTIYF
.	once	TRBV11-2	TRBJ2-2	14	TGTGCCAGCAGCTCGACGGGACTTGTCGGGGAGCTGTTTTTT	CASSSTGLVGELFF
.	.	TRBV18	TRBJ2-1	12	TGTGCCAGTTCGCCAGTGTACAATGAGCAGTTCTTC	CASSPVYNEQFF
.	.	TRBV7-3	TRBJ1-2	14	TGTGCCAGCAGCTTCCACCGGGCCTCTGGGGGCTACACCTTC	CASSFHRASGGYTF
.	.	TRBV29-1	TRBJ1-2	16	TGCAGCGTTGATGACTTCCAGGGACAAACTAACTATGGCTACACCTTC	CSVDDFQGQTNYGYTF